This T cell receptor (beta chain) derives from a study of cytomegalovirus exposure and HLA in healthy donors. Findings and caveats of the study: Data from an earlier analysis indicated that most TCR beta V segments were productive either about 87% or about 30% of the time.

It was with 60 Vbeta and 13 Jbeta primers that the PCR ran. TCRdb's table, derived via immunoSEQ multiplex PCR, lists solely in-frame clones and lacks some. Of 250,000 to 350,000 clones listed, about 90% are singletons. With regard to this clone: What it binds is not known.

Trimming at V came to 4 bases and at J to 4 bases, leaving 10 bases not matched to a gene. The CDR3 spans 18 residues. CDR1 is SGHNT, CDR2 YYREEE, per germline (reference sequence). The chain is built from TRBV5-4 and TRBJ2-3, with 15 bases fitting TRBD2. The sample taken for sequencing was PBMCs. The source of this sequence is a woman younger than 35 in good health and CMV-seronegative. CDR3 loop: CASSRNLRTSGGADTQYF. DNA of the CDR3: TGTGCCAGCAGCCGGAACCTGCGGACTAGCGGGGGGGCAGATACGCAGTATTTT.